Following are 8 T cell receptor beta chains from one sample sequenced in a study of CD8+CD57+ T cells in acquired aplastic anemia. Genomic DNA acted as the template from which TCR beta VDJ combination and CDR3 sequence profiling were carried out. TCRdb re-called the reads through MiXCR, storing one row per CDR3 protein. The sample includes roughly 200,000 distinct CDR3 sequences, 50% to 65% of them seen just once. Previously, flow cytometry had revealed CD8+CD57+ cell expansion in the patients chosen for sequencing. Sequenced material: sorted CD4+, CD8+, or CD8+CD57+ T cells (not recorded which) from PBMCs. These receptors were obtained from a human donor with aplastic anemia.

The chain uses TRBV24-1 and TRBJ1-2; D not certain. CDR3 length: 13 amino acids. V lost 6 bases to trimming and J lost 3 bases, with 10 bases between them. CDR1 KGHDR and CDR2 SFDVKD come from the germline V gene. Written as DNA, the CDR3 is TGTGCCACCAGTATAGGTCCCGACTATGGCTACACCTTC. It codes for CATSIGPDYGYTF.

This sequence joins TRBV2 and TRBJ2-2, with 9 bases aligning to TRBD1. The CDR3 is made up of 15 amino acids. V dropped 6 bases and J dropped 2; count of bases not matched to a gene: 4. CDR1 and CDR2 (germline): SNHLY, FYNNEI. This CDR3 is CASRGQGANTGELFF. CDR3 nucleotides: TGTGCCAGCAGGGGACAGGGCGCAAACACCGGGGAGCTGTTTTTT.

This clonotype was seen a handful of times. DNA of the CDR3: TGTGCCAGCAGCCAAGGGCACACAAGGACCTACGAGCAGTACTTC. Its translation: CASSQGHTRTYEQYF. This sequence joins TRBV7-6 and TRBJ2-7; D call uncertain. In germline, CDR1 is SGHVS, CDR2 FNYEAQ. V lost 5 bases and J 2 bases, leaving 16 bases between the germline ends. CDR3 size: 15 residues.

V is TRBV2 and J is TRBJ1-5; 8 bases are shared with TRBD1. The germline V gene encodes CDR1 SNHLY and CDR2 FYNNEI. The CDR3 is made up of 13 amino acids. After removal of 8 bases from V and 9 bases from J, the junction contained 9 bases not matched to a gene. CDR3: CASGGQGYSPQHF. In DNA, the CDR3 is TGTGCCAGCGGAGGACAGGGTTACTCGCCCCAGCATTTT.

This sequence joins TRBV7-9 and TRBJ2-7; 8 bases align to TRBD2. This CDR3 contains 15 residues. With V trimmed by 5 bases and J by 6 bases, 12 bases remained unmatched. Germline V gene data show CDR1 as SEHNR and CDR2 as FQNEAQ (reference sequence). Written as DNA, the CDR3 is TGTGCCAGCAGCACCTTGCGGGGGGCCCACTCCGAGCAGTACTTC. Amino acids: CASSTLRGAHSEQYF.

The chain couples TRBV19 to TRBJ2-2; perhaps TRBD1 as D (6 bases). V lost 3 bases to trimming and J lost 2 bases, with 7 bases between them. CDR3 length equals 14 residues. Per the germline V gene, CDR1 is LNHDA and CDR2 is SQIVND (reference sequence). The CDR3 here is CASSMDRNTGELFF. DNA of the CDR3: TGTGCCAGTAGTATGGACAGAAACACCGGGGAGCTGTTTTTT.

The chain couples TRBV25-1 to TRBJ2-1, with D possibly called TRBD1 or TRBD2 (5 bases each). The CDR3 covers 14 residues. Germline V gene sequence: CDR1 MGHDK, CDR2 SYGVNS. V was pared by 4 bases and J by 11 bases, with 18 bases between. This CDR3 is CASSGSGRYSQQFF. The CDR3, as DNA: TGTGCCAGCAGTGGATCGGGGCGGTACAGTCAGCAGTTCTTC. The whole variable domain, remainder taken from reference TRBV25-1 and TRBJ2-1, is EADIYQTPRYLVIGTGKKITLECSQTMGHDKMYWYQQDPGMELHLIHYSYGVNSTEKGDLSSESTVSRIRTEHFPLTLESARPSHTSQYLCASSGSGRYSQQFFGPGTRLTVL.

This clonotype was picked up a small number of times. The chain is built from TRBV20-1 and TRBJ2-7, with D possibly TRBD1 on 6 matching bases. Deletions cut 1 base from V and 3 bases from J, with 16 bases between. Germline CDR1 and CDR2: DFQATT and SNEGSKA (reference sequence). This CDR3 comprises 15 residues. The DNA for the CDR3 is TGCAGTGCTAGAGGGACGGGACACCTACTCTACGAGCAGTACTTC. Translating gives CSARGTGHLLYEQYF.